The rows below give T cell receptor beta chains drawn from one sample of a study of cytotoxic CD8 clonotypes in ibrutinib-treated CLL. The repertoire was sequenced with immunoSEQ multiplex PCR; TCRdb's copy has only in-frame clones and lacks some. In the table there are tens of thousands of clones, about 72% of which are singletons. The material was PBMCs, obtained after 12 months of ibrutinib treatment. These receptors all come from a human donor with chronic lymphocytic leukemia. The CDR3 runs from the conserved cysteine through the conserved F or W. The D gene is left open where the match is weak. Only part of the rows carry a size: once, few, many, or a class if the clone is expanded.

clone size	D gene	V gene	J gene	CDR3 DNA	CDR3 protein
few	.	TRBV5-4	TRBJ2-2	TGTGCCAGCGGGCTGGGGCCCGGGGAGCTGTTTTTT	CASGLGPGELFF
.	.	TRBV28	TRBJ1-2	TGTGCCAGCAGGCCCGCGCAGGGGAGCTATGGCTACACCTTC	CASRPAQGSYGYTF
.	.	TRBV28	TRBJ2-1	TGTGCCAGCAGCCCCATCCAGCGGGCGGACTTAGACAATGAGCAGTTCTTC	CASSPIQRADLDNEQFF
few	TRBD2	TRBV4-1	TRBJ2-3	TGCGCCAGCAGCCAAATTGCAGCGGGAGGCGGGGATACGCAGTATTTT	CASSQIAAGGGDTQYF
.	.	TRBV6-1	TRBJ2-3	TGTGCCAGCAGTGAACCAGCGGCCACAGATACGCAGTATTTT	CASSEPAATDTQYF
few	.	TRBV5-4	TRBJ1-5	TGTGCCAGCAGCTCTGACAGCGACCCTAATCAGCCCCAGCATTTT	CASSSDSDPNQPQHF
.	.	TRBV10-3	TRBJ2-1	TGTGCCATCAGTGGTAGGGGATCAGGTTACAATGAGCAGTTCTTC	CAISGRGSGYNEQFF
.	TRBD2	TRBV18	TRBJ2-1	TGTGCCAGCTCACCACCTAGCGGGAGCAGGAATGAGCAGTTCTTC	CASSPPSGSRNEQFF
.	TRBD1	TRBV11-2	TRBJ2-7	TGTGCCAGCAGCCCGATTAATCGCAAGGCAGGGGGCTCCTACGAGCAGTACTTC	CASSPINRKAGGSYEQYF
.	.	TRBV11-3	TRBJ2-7	TGTGCCAGCAGCTTAGGGACACCCTACGAGCAGTACTTC	CASSLGTPYEQYF
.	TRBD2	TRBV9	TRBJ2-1	TGTGCCAGCAGCTTCGGACTAGCGGGAGTAAGGAATGAGCAGTTCTTC	CASSFGLAGVRNEQFF
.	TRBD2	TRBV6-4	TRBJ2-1	TGTGCCAGCAGTGAAGCGGGAGAACACAATGAGCAGTTCTTC	CASSEAGEHNEQFF
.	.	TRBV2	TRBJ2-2	TGTGCCAGCAGTGCAGCGCGGACAGAGCGGACCGGGGAGCTGTTTTTT	CASSAARTERTGELFF
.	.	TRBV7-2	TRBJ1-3	TGTGCCAGCAGCTTACGTCCTAGCTCTGGAAACACCATATATTTT	CASSLRPSSGNTIYF
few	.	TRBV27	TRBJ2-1	TGTGCCAGCAGCCATACCGGGACTCACTTAAATGAGCAGTTCTTC	CASSHTGTHLNEQFF
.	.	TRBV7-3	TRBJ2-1	TGTGCCAGCAGCCAGACAGTATACAATGAGCAGTTCTTC	CASSQTVYNEQFF
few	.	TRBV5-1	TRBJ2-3	TGCGCCAGCAGCTTGGAACCAACCCCCACAGATACGCAGTATTTT	CASSLEPTPTDTQYF
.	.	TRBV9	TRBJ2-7	TGTGCCAGCAGCGTAGATGCGGGATTTGGTGACTACGAGCAGTACTTC	CASSVDAGFGDYEQYF
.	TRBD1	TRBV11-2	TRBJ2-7	TGTGCCAGCAGTTCTCCAGGGGGCCTCTCCTACGAGCAGTACTTC	CASSSPGGLSYEQYF
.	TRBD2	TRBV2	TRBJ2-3	TGTGCCTCCGTATCGGTCGGACTAGGGGCGCAGTATTTT	CASVSVGLGAQYF
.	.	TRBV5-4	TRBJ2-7	TGTGCCAGCAGCTTTAGGGGACATAGGTACGAGCAGTACTTC	CASSFRGHRYEQYF
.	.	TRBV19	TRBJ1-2	TGTGCCAGTAGTACAGGGATTCGGCACTATGGCTACACCTTC	CASSTGIRHYGYTF
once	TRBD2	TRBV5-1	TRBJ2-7	TGCGCCAGCAGCCAAGCGGGAGGTACCTACGAGCAGTACTTC	CASSQAGGTYEQYF
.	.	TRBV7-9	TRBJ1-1	TGTGCCAGCAGCTTAGATATGACTGAAGCTTTCTTT	CASSLDMTEAFF
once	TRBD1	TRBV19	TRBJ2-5	TGTGCCAGTAGTATCGGGACAGGGCCAGAGACCCAGTACTTC	CASSIGTGPETQYF
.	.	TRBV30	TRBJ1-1	TGTGCCTCATCTTTTAATGGGCGGGCTTTCTTT	CASSFNGRAFF
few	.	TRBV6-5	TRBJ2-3	TGTGCCAGCACCAAAGCGGGCCGCACAGATACGCAGTATTTT	CASTKAGRTDTQYF
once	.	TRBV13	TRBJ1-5	TGTGCCAGCAGCTTTAATGGAGAGGGTCAGCCCCAGCATTTT	CASSFNGEGQPQHF
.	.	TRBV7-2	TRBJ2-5	TGTGCCAGCAGCCTAGGGACTGTAGAAGAGACCCAGTACTTC	CASSLGTVEETQYF
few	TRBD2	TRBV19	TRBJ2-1	TGTGCCAGAGGACAGCGGGAGGGCTCCTACAATGAGCAGTTCTTC	CARGQREGSYNEQFF
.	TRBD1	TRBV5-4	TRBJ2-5	TGTGCCAGCAGCTTGTCTTTCGGGACAGCAAATCTTGGGGAGACCCAGTACTTC	CASSLSFGTANLGETQYF
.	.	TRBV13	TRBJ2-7	TGTGCCAGCAGCCCCCCAGGTCCCTACGAGCAGTACTTC	CASSPPGPYEQYF